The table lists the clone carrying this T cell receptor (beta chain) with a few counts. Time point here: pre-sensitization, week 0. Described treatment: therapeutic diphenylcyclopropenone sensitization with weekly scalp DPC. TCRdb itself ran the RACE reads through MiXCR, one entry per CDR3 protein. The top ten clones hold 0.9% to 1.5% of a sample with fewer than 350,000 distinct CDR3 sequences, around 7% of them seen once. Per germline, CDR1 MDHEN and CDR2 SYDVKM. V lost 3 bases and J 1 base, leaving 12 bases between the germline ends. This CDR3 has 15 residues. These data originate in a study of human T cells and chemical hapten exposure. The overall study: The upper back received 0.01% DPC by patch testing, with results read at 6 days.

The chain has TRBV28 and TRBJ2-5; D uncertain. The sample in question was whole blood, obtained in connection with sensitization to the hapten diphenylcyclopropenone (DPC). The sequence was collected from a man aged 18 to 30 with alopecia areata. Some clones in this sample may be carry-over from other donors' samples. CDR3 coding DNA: TGTGCCAGCAGTTTTCCGACGTACGGCCAAGAGACCCAGTACTTC. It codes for CASSFPTYGQETQYF.